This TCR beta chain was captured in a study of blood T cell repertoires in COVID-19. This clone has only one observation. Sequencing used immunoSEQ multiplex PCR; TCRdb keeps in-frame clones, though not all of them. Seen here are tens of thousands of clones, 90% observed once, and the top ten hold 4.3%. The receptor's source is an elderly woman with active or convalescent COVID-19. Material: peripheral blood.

CDR3 DNA: TGCGCCAGCAGCTGGGGGGGACTACAGGACAATGAGCAGTTCTTC. Its translation: CASSWGGLQDNEQFF. V gene TRBV5-1 combines with J gene TRBJ2-1; 7 bases match TRBD2. J was trimmed by 5 bases and V by 3 bases; bases with no gene match: 8. From germline, CDR1 is SGHRS and CDR2 YFSETQ. The CDR3 covers 15 residues.